This TCR beta chain derives from a study of beta chain features in type 1 diabetes. Overall study results and limits: Cells with high TCR expression could be over-represented when cDNA is sequenced. The study found moderately but significantly shorter TCRB CDR3s in all four CD4+ subsets of Type 1 diabetes patients.

CDR1 is MGHDK and CDR2 is SYGVNS in the germline V gene. The length of the CDR3 is 11 residues. Unmatched junction bases numbered 2, after V lost 5 bases and J lost 8 bases. As to this clone: Its specificity is unknown.

Each donor gave one heparinised blood draw averaging approximately 100 mL. All sorted populations exceeded 95% purity. The whole isolated RNA underwent reverse transcription, so sequencing captured expressed TCRB transcripts. TCRdb keeps only in-frame clones here, not all; method: immunoSEQ multiplex PCR. The profile shows under 300,000 clones, approximately 15% of them singletons. This receptor was taken from a man younger than 45 with type 1 diabetes. This rearrangement joins TRBV25-1 to TRBJ1-2, with TRBD1 matching 7 bases. Input material: naive CD4+ T cells from blood. The CDR3 DNA follows: TGTGCCAGCAGTCTCAGGGGGGGCTACACCTTC. The encoded protein is CASSLRGGYTF.